The T cell receptor beta chain described here comes from a study of T cell responses to AZD1222 COVID-19 vaccine. Study-wide background: Second-dose timings of about 4 or about 12 weeks were pooled. General study points: As reported, nearly half of all spike-specific TCRs target variant regions that are unmutated. Repertoire samples came only from after the peak T cell response. Spike-spanning, vaccine-associated CD4 TCRs were dominant at 160-218 and 743-854.

The data were produced by immunoSEQ multiplex PCR, yet TCRdb's version contains in-frame clones alone and is incomplete. The data show roughly 130,000 clones, 88% seen once. Of note for this clone: What it recognizes is unknown.

Germline V gives CDR1 MNHEY, CDR2 SVGAGI. The CDR3 contains 14 residues. V trimming: 0 bases; J trimming: 3 bases; junction bases outside the gene matches: 0. The chain joins TRBV6-5 to TRBJ2-7; TRBD1 agrees at 9 bases. The receptor was derived from an adult in good health. The material sequenced was peripheral blood, taken on day 0 of AZD1222 vaccination. CDR3 residues: CASSYSGQGYEQYF. DNA of the CDR3: TGTGCCAGCAGTTACTCGGGACAGGGCTACGAGCAGTACTTC.